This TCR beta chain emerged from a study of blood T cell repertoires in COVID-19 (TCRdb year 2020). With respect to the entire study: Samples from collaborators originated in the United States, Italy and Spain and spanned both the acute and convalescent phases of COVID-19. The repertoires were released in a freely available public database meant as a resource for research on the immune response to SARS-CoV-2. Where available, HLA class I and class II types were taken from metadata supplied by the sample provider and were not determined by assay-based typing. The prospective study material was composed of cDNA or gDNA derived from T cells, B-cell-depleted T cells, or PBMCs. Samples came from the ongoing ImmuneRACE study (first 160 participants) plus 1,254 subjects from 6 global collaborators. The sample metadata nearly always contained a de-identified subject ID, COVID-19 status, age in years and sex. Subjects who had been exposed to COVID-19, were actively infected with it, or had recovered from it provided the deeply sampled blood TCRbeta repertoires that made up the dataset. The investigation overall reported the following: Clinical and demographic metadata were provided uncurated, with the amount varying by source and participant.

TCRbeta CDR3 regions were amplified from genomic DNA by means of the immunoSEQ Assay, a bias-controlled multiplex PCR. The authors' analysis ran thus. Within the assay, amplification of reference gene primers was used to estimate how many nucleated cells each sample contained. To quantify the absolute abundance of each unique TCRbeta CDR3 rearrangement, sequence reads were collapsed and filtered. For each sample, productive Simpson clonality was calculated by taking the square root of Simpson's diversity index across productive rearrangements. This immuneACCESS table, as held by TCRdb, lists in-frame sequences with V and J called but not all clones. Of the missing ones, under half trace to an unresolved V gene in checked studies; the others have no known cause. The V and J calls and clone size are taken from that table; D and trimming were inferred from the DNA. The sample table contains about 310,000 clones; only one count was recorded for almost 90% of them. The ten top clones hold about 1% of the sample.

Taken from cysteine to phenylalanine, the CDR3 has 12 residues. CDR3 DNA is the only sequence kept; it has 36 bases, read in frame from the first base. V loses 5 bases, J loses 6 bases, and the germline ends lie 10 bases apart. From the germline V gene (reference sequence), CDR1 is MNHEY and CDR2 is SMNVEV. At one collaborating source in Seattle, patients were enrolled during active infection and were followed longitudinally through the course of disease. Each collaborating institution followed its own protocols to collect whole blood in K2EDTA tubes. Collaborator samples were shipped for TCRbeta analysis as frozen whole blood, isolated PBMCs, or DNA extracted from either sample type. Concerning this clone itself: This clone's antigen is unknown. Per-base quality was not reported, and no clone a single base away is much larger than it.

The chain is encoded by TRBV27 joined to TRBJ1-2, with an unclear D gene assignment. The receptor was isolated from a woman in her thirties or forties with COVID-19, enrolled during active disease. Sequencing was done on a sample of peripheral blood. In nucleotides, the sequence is TGTGCCAGCAGTGGCCTCGGGGATGGCTACACCTTC. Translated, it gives CASSGLGDGYTF.